There are a few counts of the clone carrying this T cell receptor (beta chain). Its antigen is still unknown. The data are from a study of CD8 T cells in ankylosing spondylitis. Study-wide points: Those disease-linked clones were CD8+; they were also relatively rare in peripheral blood. One TCR beta motif, made up of 7 or 8 highly homologous variants, appeared characteristic of ankylosing spondylitis blood.

The junction had 10 bases not matched to a gene; V was cut back by 3 bases and J by 7 bases. CDR1 and CDR2 from the germline V gene are SGDLS and YYNGEE. The CDR3 sequence is 16 residues long. TCRdb itself ran the 5' RACE reads through MiXCR, one entry per CDR3 protein. Among about 340,000 distinct CDR3 sequences listed, less than 9.5% were seen once. This clonotype originated in a male donor with ankylosing spondylitis. The sequencing sample was made of blood, either unsorted or a sorted T cell fraction (not recorded which). The chain recombines TRBV9 with TRBJ2-1; TRBD2 aligns across 10 bases. CDR3 nucleotides: TGTGCCAGCAGCGCCAGACTAGCGGGCAACGGGAATGAGCAGTTCTTC. This sequence encodes CASSARLAGNGNEQFF.